The text below deals with one TCR beta chain. This clone was seen a few times. Its target antigen remains unknown. No base quality values were provided; no much bigger clone lies one nucleotide off. This sample is part of a study of shared clonotypes between healthy human individuals (dated by TCRdb to about 2020). About the full investigation: The cohort included a few men and two women between 18 and 49 years of age. Per donor, three plates each were used for CD4 naive and CD4 memory, two for CD8 naive, and one for CD8 memory. To estimate repertoire size and how much clonotype sharing occurs between individuals, the study deeply sequenced the blood TCR repertoires of five healthy adults. Different laboratories and diverse techniques were used to prepare libraries and sequence TCR repertoires, to increase sequencing depth and limit assay-specific biases. Per donor, leukapheresis produced somewhere between about 0.9 and 9.5 billion PBMCs.

The donors were healthy, HIV-negative adults with no recently reported acute infections or vaccinations. Every donor was a Caucasian adult residing in Nashville, Tennessee, USA. CD4+ T cells were enriched by magnetic negative selection; naive cells were then positively selected on CD45RA, and the negative fraction formed the memory subset. After blood collection by leukapheresis, PBMCs were isolated using Ficoll-Histopaque density gradient centrifugation and then cryopreserved in the vapor phase of liquid nitrogen. Purity and quantity of every magnetically sorted T cell population were checked by analytical flow cytometry. Each sorted fraction had its genomic DNA isolated and then quantified by UV absorbance on a Nanodrop 2000c. Using the deep immunoSEQ assay, TCR CDR3 regions were amplified from genomic DNA by multiplex PCR. Genomic DNA extracted from each cell subset was distributed evenly over all wells of several immunoSEQ 96-well plates, and each plate served as one replicate. For sorted subsets, each replicate PCR was loaded with 200 to 250 ng genomic DNA, equivalent to 30,000 or so T cell genomes. The purified libraries were quantified using a Qubit 3.0 fluorometer, sized with a Bioanalyzer 2100, and then quantified again using the KAPA Library Quantification kit. Each immunoSEQ 96-well plate was sequenced on its own single-read 150-cycle Illumina NextSeq 550 flow cell. The published analysis was carried out like this. The immunoSEQ output contained only junctional sequences without quality scores, so filtering could not match that applied to full-length reads. Sequences were annotated with PyIR, a Python wrapper for IgBLAST v1.9, using IMGT germline references to assign V/J genes and CDR3. Reads were removed for weak V/J assignments (E-value above 1e-6), missing CDR3, stop codons, out-of-frame junctions, or ambiguous translated residues. V3J clonotypes were defined as sequences sharing an identical inferred V gene, J gene, and CDR3 amino acid sequence. Percentage overlap between repertoires was calculated by dividing the number of shared unique clonotypes by the size of the smaller repertoire. RTK rarefaction, the Chao1 estimator, and Recon v2.1 estimates of unobserved clonotypes were used to assess repertoire richness. OLGA was used to compute generation probabilities for all TCRbeta clonotypes that the gDNA method yielded from a handful of donors. This immuneACCESS table, as held by TCRdb, lists in-frame sequences with V and J called but not all clones. Of the missing ones, under half trace to an unresolved V gene in checked studies; the others have no known cause. Clonal size and the V and J genes are those of that table, whereas D and trimming came from the DNA. Counted in this sample were about 1.5 million clones; roughly 96% of them appeared once. The ten largest clonotypes hold roughly 1.2% of the sample.

Study-wide conclusions, independent of this receptor: Naive subsets generally had larger estimated clonotype richness than memory subsets. About 5% of naive CD4, 3.5% of naive CD8, approximately 2% of memory CD4, and around 0.42% of memory CD8 clonotypes were shared across a few donors. Based on pairwise subsampling, the degree of clonotype sharing among donors was expected to be affected by sequencing depth. Because the study included only a small number of donors, the genetic and exposure-history diversity represented was limited. Even with the large sequencing depth, rarefaction of the sorted-subset datasets indicated that sequencing was incomplete. Sampling was restricted to blood, and TCR repertoires in tissues likely differ from the TCR repertoires found in blood. Compared with non-shared clonotypes, clonotypes shared by all four sorted-subset donors had higher generation probabilities.

CDR1 and CDR2, per the germline V gene, are SQVTM and ANQGSEA. Trimmed from V: 0 bases; trimmed from J: 4 bases; junction bases lacking a gene match: 7. The CDR3 runs 18 amino acids, cysteine and phenylalanine included. Only CDR3 DNA remains: 54 bases, in frame from the first base. The sequenced material came from naive CD4+ T cells sorted from blood. The cell subset or site label for this specimen denotes: CD45RA+ positively selected. The rearrangement combines TRBV29-1 with TRBJ2-2, with 14 bases in between that match TRBD2. The clonotype originates from a man aged 25-45 years in good health. In nucleotides, the sequence is TGCAGCGTTGAAGATCGAAAGGGACTAGCGGGAGCCACCGGGGAGCTGTTTTTT. Translated, this gives CSVEDRKGLAGATGELFF.